This T cell receptor beta chain was observed in a study of shared clonotypes between healthy human individuals. The study, taken as a whole, reports: The represented genetic and exposure-history diversity was limited by the small number of donors.

Trimming cost V 8 bases and J 2 bases; bases outside gene matches: 6. The CDR3 extends over 14 amino acids. In germline, CDR1 is SNHLY, CDR2 FYNNEI. In regard to this clone: Its target is unknown.

Here immunoSEQ multiplex PCR was the method, and the copy in TCRdb shows in-frame clones only, minus some. The sample lists more than 2,000,000 clones, 90% to 95% occurring once. Sequencing was done on a sample of naive CD4+ T cells sorted from blood. Subset indicated: CD45RA+ positively selected. The chain is built from TRBV2 and TRBJ2-7; 10 positions agree with TRBD2. This sequence originates from a man aged 18 to 35 in good health. The CDR3 loop is CASERTSGTYEQYF. The CDR3 coding sequence is TGTGCCAGCGAAAGGACTAGCGGTACCTACGAGCAGTACTTC.